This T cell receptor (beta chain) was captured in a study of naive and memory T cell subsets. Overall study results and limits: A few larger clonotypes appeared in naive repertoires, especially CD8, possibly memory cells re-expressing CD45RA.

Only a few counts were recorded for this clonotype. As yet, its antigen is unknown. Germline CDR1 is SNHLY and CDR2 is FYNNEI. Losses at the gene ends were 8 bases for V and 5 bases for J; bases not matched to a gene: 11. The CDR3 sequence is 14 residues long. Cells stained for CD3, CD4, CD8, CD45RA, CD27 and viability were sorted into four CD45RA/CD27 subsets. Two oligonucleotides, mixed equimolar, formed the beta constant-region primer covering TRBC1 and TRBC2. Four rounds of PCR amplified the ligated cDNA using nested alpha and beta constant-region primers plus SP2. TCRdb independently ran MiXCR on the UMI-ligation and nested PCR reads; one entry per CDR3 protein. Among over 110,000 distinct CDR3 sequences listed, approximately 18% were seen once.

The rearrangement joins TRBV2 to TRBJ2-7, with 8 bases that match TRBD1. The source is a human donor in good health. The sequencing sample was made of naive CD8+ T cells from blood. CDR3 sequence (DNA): TGTGCCAGCCGATACGGACAGGGTGGGCACGAGCAGTACTTC. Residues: CASRYGQGGHEQYF.